These 27 T cell receptor beta chains came from one sample sequenced in a study of blood T cell repertoires in COVID-19. Assay used: immunoSEQ multiplex PCR; TCRdb lists only in-frame clones, some missing. This sample carries 200,000 to 300,000 clones, about nine tenths of them seen once, and the ten largest clones take 6.3%. The sequencing input was peripheral blood. Every receptor here comes from a woman in her twenties or thirties with COVID-19, enrolled during active disease.

V usage is TRBV19 and J usage is TRBJ2-1; D possibly corresponds to TRBD1 (6 bases). Germline loops: CDR1 LNHDA, CDR2 SQIVND (reference sequence). The CDR3 spans 15 residues. Trimming left V 5 bases short and J 1 base short, with 12 bases between. DNA of the CDR3: TGTGCCAGTAGTTTCATGACAGGTTCCTACAATGAGCAGTTCTTC. The encoded protein is CASSFMTGSYNEQFF.

The chain is built from TRBV10-2 and TRBJ2-7; 9 nucleotides match TRBD1. V shed 7 bases and J 4 bases; nucleotides not matched to a gene: 5. The CDR3 is 13 residues long. Germline V CDR1 and CDR2: WSHSY, SAAADI. The CDR3 loop reads CASTGTGSYEQYV. CDR3 nucleotide sequence: TGCGCCAGCACAGGGACAGGGAGTTACGAGCAGTACGTC.

About this clone itself: One end of the junction fails to match germline, which may point to a read error. The sample holds other DNA sequences that translate to the same CDR3. The chain combines TRBV7-2 with TRBJ1-3; D is unresolved. The germline V gene encodes CDR1 SGHTA and CDR2 FQGNSA. The CDR3 loop spans 14 amino acids. CDR3 protein: CASSLAASGNTIYF. The CDR3 DNA reads as TGTGCCAGCAGCCTAGCGGCCTCTGGAAACACCATATATTTT.

This clone occurred once. The chain has TRBV7-2 and TRBJ1-2; 10 nucleotides match TRBD1. Germline V gene data show CDR1 as SGHTA and CDR2 as FQGNSA. The CDR3 length is 19 residues. V was pared by 0 bases and J by 4 bases, with 14 bases of the junction left unmatched. The CDR3: CASSLAIRDRGRPVYGYTF. The DNA for the CDR3 is TGTGCCAGCAGCTTAGCTATCCGGGACAGGGGCCGTCCTGTCTATGGCTACACCTTC.

The chain couples TRBV3-1 (or the pseudogene TRBV3-2) to TRBJ1-2, with TRBD1 matching 12 bases. Germline V CDR1 and CDR2: LGHDT, YNNKEL (reference sequence). The CDR3 spans 18 residues. V was pared by 4 bases and J by 4 bases, with 13 bases of the junction left unmatched. The CDR3 bases are TGTGCCAGCAGCCGCTCCCCGGGACAGGGGGCGTTTGCCTATGGCTACACCTTC. Its translation is CASSRSPGQGAFAYGYTF.

The V and J genes are TRBV10-3 and TRBJ2-2, with D maybe TRBD2 (5 bases). Germline V gene sequence: CDR1 ENHRY, CDR2 SYGVKD. V lost 7 bases and J lost 8, with 14 bases in between. The CDR3 runs to 13 residues. CDR3 sequence: CAIKSLGEGELFF. The CDR3 bases are TGTGCCATCAAGTCTCTCGGGGAAGGGGAGCTGTTTTTT.

This clone occurred a few times. The rearrangement uses TRBV2 and TRBJ2-5; D perhaps matches TRBD1 (6 bases). The CDR3 totals 13 residues. Germline CDR1 reads SNHLY; CDR2 reads FYNNEI. The CDR3 protein is CASMWGPGETQYF. CDR3 nucleotides: TGTGCTTCCATGTGGGGGCCGGGGGAGACCCAGTACTTC.

In this sample, this clone turned up once. This chain connects TRBV10-2 to TRBJ2-3; TRBD2 matches 10 bases. V lost 2 bases, J lost 2 bases, and 4 bases stayed unmatched. The CDR3 is 16 residues long. Per germline, CDR1 WSHSY and CDR2 SAAADI. CDR3 loop: CASSEKRGGITDTQYF. The CDR3, as DNA: TGCGCCAGCAGTGAGAAGCGGGGGGGAATCACAGATACGCAGTATTTT.

The chain uses TRBV7-8 and TRBJ2-7; tentative D call: TRBD1 (5 bases). Trimming shortened V by 1 base and J by 5 bases, and 12 bases separated the two germline ends. Germline values: CDR1 SGHVS, CDR2 FQNEAQ. This CDR3 has 14 amino acids. CDR3 amino acids: CASSLVSPGNEQYV. The CDR3 region has the DNA TGTGCCAGCAGCTTAGTCTCGCCAGGGAACGAGCAGTACGTC.

The rearrangement joins TRBV30 to TRBJ2-3; TRBD2 agrees at 8 bases. The germline V gene encodes CDR1 GTSNPN and CDR2 SVGIG (reference sequence). CDR3 length: 15 amino acids. With V trimmed by 0 bases and J by 2 bases, 4 bases remained unmatched. CDR3 sequence (DNA): TGTGCCTGGAGTGTAGCGGGAGAAGACACAGATACGCAGTATTTT. It codes for CAWSVAGEDTDTQYF.

The chain is built from TRBV11-2 and TRBJ2-7, with D perhaps matching TRBD2 (6 bases). Trimming removed 5 bases at V and 0 bases at J, with 14 bases between. The CDR3 has 15 amino acids. CDR1 is SGHAT and CDR2 is FQNNGV in the germline V gene. Here the CDR3 reads CASSAGHGSSYEQYV. The CDR3 DNA follows: TGTGCCAGCAGCGCCGGGCACGGGAGCTCCTACGAGCAGTACGTC.

V and J are TRBV24-1 and TRBJ2-3; perhaps TRBD1 as D (6 bases). Looked up from germline, CDR1 is KGHDR and CDR2 is SFDVKD. The CDR3 consists of 12 residues. The ends were cut back, 9 bases at V and 5 bases at J, with 11 bases in the middle. The chain's CDR3 is CATGGQQDTQYF. The CDR3 DNA reads TGTGCCACCGGGGGACAACAAGATACGCAGTATTTT.

On this clone: A read error may produce the germline difference seen at one junction end. CDR3: CSVEAWDRRKAGNTIYF. For the CDR3, the DNA is TGCAGCGTGGAAGCCTGGGACAGAAGGAAGGCTGGAAACACCATATATTTT. The rearrangement links TRBV29-1 to TRBJ1-3, with 7 bases lining up with TRBD1. This CDR3 has 17 amino acids. CDR1 SQVTM and CDR2 ANQGSEA come from the germline V gene.

The V call is TRBV5-1, the J call TRBJ2-3, with TRBD2 identical over 9 bases. The V segment lost 0 bases and the J segment 2 bases; nucleotides outside the gene matches: 4. Per the germline V gene, CDR1 is SGHRS and CDR2 is YFSETQ. There are 16 residues in the CDR3. This chain's CDR3 is CASSLVASGATDTQYF. DNA for the CDR3: TGCGCCAGCAGCTTGGTGGCTAGCGGGGCCACAGATACGCAGTATTTT.

The chain employs TRBV6-5 and TRBJ2-2, with 8 bases aligning to TRBD1. The CDR3 is 13 amino acids. Per the germline V gene, CDR1 is MNHEY and CDR2 is SVGAGI. J gave up 7 bases and V 6 bases, and 4 bases lay outside the gene matches. The CDR3 DNA reads as TGTGCCAGCAGCCCGACAGGGGTCGGGGAGCTGTTTTTT. Its protein product is CASSPTGVGELFF.

The count of this clone is one. The chain has TRBV4-3 and TRBJ2-7; 8 nucleotides agree with TRBD2. This CDR3 comprises 16 residues. The germline CDR1 and CDR2 sequences are LGHNA and YSLEER. The V segment lost 3 bases and the J segment 3 bases; nucleotides outside the gene matches: 10. The CDR3 DNA sequence: TGCGCCAGCAGCCACCGACGGGAGGGGGGCCGCTACGAGCAGTACTTC. Translation: CASSHRREGGRYEQYF.

This rearrangement joins TRBV6-4 to TRBJ1-1; weak D call: TRBD1 (6 bases). CDR1 is MRHNA, CDR2 SNTAGT, per germline. The V end lost 4 bases, the J end lost 6 bases, and 12 bases lay between the germline ends. The length of the CDR3 is 13 residues. CDR3 nucleotide sequence: TGTGCCAGCAGTGTATTACAGGGTTCTGAAGCTTTCTTT. Encoded protein: CASSVLQGSEAFF.

V usage is TRBV2 and J usage is TRBJ1-5; 7 bases match TRBD1. The ends lost 4 bases at V and 1 base at J; junction bases unmatched: 4. Germline CDR1 reads SNHLY; CDR2 reads FYNNEI. This CDR3 is built from 15 residues. The CDR3 reads CASSGPDRSNQPQHF. The CDR3 nucleotides read TGTGCCAGCAGTGGCCCGGACAGGAGCAATCAGCCCCAGCATTTT.

The chain recombines TRBV7-8 with TRBJ1-5; TRBD1 is a possible D gene (5 bases). CDR1 and CDR2 (germline): SGHVS, FQNEAQ. V lost 5 bases and J lost 1, with 12 bases in between. The CDR3 covers 15 residues. CDR3 sequence: CASSPSTESNQPQHF. Here the CDR3 DNA reads TGTGCCAGCAGCCCGTCGACAGAAAGCAATCAGCCCCAGCATTTT.

The rearrangement joins TRBV10-2 to TRBJ2-1; 10 nucleotides agree with TRBD2. This CDR3 region has 14 residues. Unmatched junction bases numbered 8, after V lost 7 bases and J lost 8 bases. Germline CDR1 reads WSHSY; CDR2 reads SAAADI. CDR3 in amino acids: CASKEAGGPYEQFF. The CDR3 DNA sequence: TGCGCCAGCAAGGAAGCGGGGGGGCCCTATGAGCAGTTCTTC.

V is TRBV9 and J is TRBJ1-2; the match to TRBD1 covers 7 bases. The germline CDR1 and CDR2 sequences are SGDLS and YYNGEE. This CDR3 region has 17 residues. Trimming removed 4 bases from V and 7 bases from J; junction bases left unmatched: 19. This CDR3 reads CASSLGTGRQGKSGYTF. Here the CDR3 DNA reads TGTGCCAGCAGCCTTGGTACAGGGAGACAGGGTAAGAGTGGCTACACCTTC.

V usage is TRBV27 and J usage is TRBJ1-3; no clear D. Trimming took off 6 bases at V and 0 bases at J, with 9 bases between the two ends. CDR1 MNHEY and CDR2 SMNVEV come from the germline V gene (reference sequence). This CDR3 region has 14 residues. This CDR3 reads CASSLASSGNTIYF. Here the CDR3 DNA reads TGTGCCAGCAGCCTCGCCAGCTCTGGAAACACCATATATTTT.

The sample holds one count of this clone. This rearrangement joins TRBV7-9 to TRBJ2-1; 9 bases map to TRBD1. CDR3 length: 17 amino acids. J gave up 4 bases and V 4 bases, and 11 bases lay outside the gene matches. The germline gives CDR1 SEHNR, CDR2 FQNEAQ (reference sequence). As DNA, the CDR3 is TGTGCCAGCAGCTCCAGGGGCTCAGGACAGGGGTACAATGAGCAGTTCTTC. It is translated as CASSSRGSGQGYNEQFF.

The chain joins TRBV21-1 to TRBJ2-7; no check of the table's D call, TRBD1, against the DNA was made. TRBV21-1 is labeled a pseudogene. This CDR3 is built from 19 residues. The CDR3 here is CASSKRGGDAGTGKAEQYF. DNA for the CDR3: TGTGCCAGCAGCAAGAGAGGGGGGGACGCCGGGACAGGGAAGGCCGAGCAGTACTTC.

This clone was observed a single time. The chain carries TRBV2 and TRBJ2-4, with TRBD2 matching over 14 bases. The CDR3 consists of 19 residues. Germline trimming cut 3 bases from V and 1 base from J; bases unmatched to any gene: 8. Looked up from germline, CDR1 is SNHLY and CDR2 is FYNNEI. The CDR3: CASSDWGTSGSGAKNIQYF. As DNA, the CDR3 is TGTGCCAGCAGTGATTGGGGGACTAGCGGGAGCGGGGCCAAAAACATTCAGTACTTC.

Note on this clone: This sample also contains other DNA sequences that code for the same CDR3. The chain joins TRBV9 to TRBJ2-3; TRBD2 matches 8 bases. Germline lookup yields CDR1 SGDLS and CDR2 YYNGEE. J lost 2 bases, V lost 0 bases, and 5 bases had no gene match. The length of the CDR3 is 16 residues. CDR3 DNA sequence: TGTGCCAGCAGCGTAGGCGGCGGGGGGATCACAGATACGCAGTATTTT. Residues: CASSVGGGGITDTQYF.

The J gene is TRBJ2-1, the V gene TRBV27; 10 bases are shared with TRBD2. CDR1 and CDR2 (germline): MNHEY, SMNVEV (reference sequence). J lost 2 bases, V lost 5 bases, and 3 bases had no gene match. CDR3 length: 15 amino acids. The CDR3 bases are TGTGCCAGCAGTAGAGCGGGAGGGCCCTACAATGAGCAGTTCTTC. Amino acids: CASSRAGGPYNEQFF.